What follows is one T cell receptor (beta chain) and its context. This specimen comes from a study of preoperative IRX-2 immunotherapy in early breast cancer. Measured with immunoSEQ multiplex PCR; TCRdb has only the in-frame clones, and not every one. This table has approximately 26,000 clones, roughly 80% appearing once. The germline gives CDR1 MNHGY, CDR2 SAAAGT. The CDR3 covers 19 residues. Trimming removed 7 bases from V and 6 bases from J; junction bases left unmatched: 26. This sample's treatment: preoperative locoregional IRX-2 cytokine immunotherapy. Patients received preoperative, locoregional IRX-2 cytokine immunotherapy in a phase Ib study.

The sequencing here drew on lymph node tissue, taken before IRX-2 immunotherapy. The chain has TRBV6-8 and TRBJ1-2, with 7 nucleotides matching TRBD1. The receptor was derived from a human donor with breast cancer. The CDR3 sequence: CASTTGGATGEPDRNGYTF. The CDR3 nucleotides are TGTGCCAGCACCACCGGGGGGGCAACAGGGGAACCAGATCGAAATGGCTACACCTTC.